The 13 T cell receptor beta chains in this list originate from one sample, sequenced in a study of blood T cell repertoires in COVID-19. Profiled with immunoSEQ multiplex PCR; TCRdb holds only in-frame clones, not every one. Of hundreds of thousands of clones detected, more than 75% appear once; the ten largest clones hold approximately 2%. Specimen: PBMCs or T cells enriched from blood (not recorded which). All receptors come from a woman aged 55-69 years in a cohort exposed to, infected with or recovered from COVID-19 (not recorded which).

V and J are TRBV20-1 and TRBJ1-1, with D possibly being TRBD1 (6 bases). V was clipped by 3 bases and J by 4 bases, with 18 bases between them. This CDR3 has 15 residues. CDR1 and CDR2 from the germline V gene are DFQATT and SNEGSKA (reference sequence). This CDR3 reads CSASRQGRKSTEAFF. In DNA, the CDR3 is TGCAGTGCTAGTAGGCAGGGGCGGAAAAGCACTGAAGCTTTCTTT.

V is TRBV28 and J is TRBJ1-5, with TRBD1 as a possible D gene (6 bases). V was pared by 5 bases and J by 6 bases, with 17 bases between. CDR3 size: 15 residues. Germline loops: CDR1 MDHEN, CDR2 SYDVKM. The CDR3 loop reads CASSILTGDSQPQHF. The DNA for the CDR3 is TGTGCCAGCAGTATCCTGACAGGAGATAGTCAGCCCCAGCATTTT.

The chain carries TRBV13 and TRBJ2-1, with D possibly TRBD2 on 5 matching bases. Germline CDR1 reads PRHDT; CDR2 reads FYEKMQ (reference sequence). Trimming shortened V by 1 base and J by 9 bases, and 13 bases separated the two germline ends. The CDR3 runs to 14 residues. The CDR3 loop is CASSLAGSPVEQFF. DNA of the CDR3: TGTGCCAGCAGCTTAGCGGGATCGCCGGTTGAGCAGTTCTTC.

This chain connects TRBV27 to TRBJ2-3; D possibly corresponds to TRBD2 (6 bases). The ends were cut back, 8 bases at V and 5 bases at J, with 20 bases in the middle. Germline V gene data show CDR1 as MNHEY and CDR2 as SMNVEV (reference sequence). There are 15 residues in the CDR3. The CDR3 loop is CASLRALASGDTQYF. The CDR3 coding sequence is TGTGCCAGCCTGCGGGCACTAGCATCTGGAGATACGCAGTATTTT.

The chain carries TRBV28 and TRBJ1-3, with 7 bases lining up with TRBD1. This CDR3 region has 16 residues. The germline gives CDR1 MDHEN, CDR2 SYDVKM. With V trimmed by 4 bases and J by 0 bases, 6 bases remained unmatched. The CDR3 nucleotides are TGTGCCAGCAGTTCAGGGGGGAACCCCTCTGGAAACACCATATATTTT. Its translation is CASSSGGNPSGNTIYF.

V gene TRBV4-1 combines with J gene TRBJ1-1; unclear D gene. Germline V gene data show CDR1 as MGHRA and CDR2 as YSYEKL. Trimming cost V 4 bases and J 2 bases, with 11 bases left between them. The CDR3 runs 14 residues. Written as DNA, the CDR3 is TGCGCCAGCAGCCCCGGGAGCCGAAACACTGAAGCTTTCTTT. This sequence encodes CASSPGSRNTEAFF.

The CDR3 loop reads CASSEFLGWTSTDTQYF. The CDR3 coding sequence is TGTGCCAGCAGTGAGTTCTTAGGCTGGACTAGCACAGATACGCAGTATTTT. V is TRBV2 and J is TRBJ2-3; the D gene is possibly TRBD2 (5 bases). This CDR3 contains 17 residues. The V end lost 3 bases, the J end lost 0 bases, and 16 bases lay between the germline ends. CDR1 and CDR2 (germline): SNHLY, FYNNEI.

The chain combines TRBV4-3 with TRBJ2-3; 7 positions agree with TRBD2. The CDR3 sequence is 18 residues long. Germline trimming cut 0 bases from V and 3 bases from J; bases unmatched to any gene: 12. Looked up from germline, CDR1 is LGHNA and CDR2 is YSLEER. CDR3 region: CASSQDEVAGLITDTQYF. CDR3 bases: TGCGCCAGCAGCCAAGACGAGGTAGCGGGCTTAATAACAGATACGCAGTATTTT.

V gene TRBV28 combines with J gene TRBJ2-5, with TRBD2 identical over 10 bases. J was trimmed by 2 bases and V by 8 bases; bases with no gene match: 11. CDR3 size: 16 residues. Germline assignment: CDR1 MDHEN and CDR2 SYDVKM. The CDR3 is CASRWGLAGVQETQYF. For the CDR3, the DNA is TGTGCCAGCCGTTGGGGGCTAGCGGGAGTGCAAGAGACCCAGTACTTC.

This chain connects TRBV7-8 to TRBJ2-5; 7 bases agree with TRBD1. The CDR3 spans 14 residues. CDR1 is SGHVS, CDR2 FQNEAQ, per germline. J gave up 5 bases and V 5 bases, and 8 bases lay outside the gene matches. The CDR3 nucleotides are TGTGCCAGCAGCCTAGACAGGGTTGGTGAGACCCAGTACTTC. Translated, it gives CASSLDRVGETQYF.

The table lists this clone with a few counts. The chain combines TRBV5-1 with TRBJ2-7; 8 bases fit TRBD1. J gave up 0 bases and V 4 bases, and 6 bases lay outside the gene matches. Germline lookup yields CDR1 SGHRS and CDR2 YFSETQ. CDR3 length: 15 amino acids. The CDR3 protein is CASSSWTGRSYEQYF. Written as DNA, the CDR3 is TGCGCCAGCAGCAGCTGGACAGGGCGCTCCTACGAGCAGTACTTC.

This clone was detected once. As DNA, the CDR3 is TGCGCCAGCAGCCAAGTGGGCAGGCGCGGGGAGCTGTTTTTT. It translates to CASSQVGRRGELFF. The chain uses TRBV4-1 and TRBJ2-2; D is undetermined. The CDR3 consists of 14 residues. CDR1 is MGHRA, CDR2 YSYEKL, per germline. V was shortened by 1 base and J by 7 bases, with 10 bases between the two germline ends.

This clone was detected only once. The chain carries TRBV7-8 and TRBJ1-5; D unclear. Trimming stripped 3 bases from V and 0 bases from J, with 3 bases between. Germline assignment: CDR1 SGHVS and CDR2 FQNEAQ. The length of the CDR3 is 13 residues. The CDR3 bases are TGTGCCAGCAGCTTCAATAGCAATCAGCCCCAGCATTTT. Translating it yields CASSFNSNQPQHF.